This T cell receptor (beta chain) is from a study of T-cell memory formation after mild COVID-19. Looking at the study overall: Largely donor-specific sequence clusters came from a couple of donors.

Barcoded TCR alpha and TCR beta cDNA libraries with UMIs came from 5'RACE using constant-segment primers. One entry per CDR3 protein results from TCRdb running MiXCR on the 5' RACE reads. Found here are about 430,000 distinct CDR3 sequences, roughly 18% of them singletons; the top ten hold roughly 21%. Note on this clonotype: As yet, its antigen is unknown.

V lost 8 bases, J lost 2 bases, and 17 bases lay in between. The CDR3 is 15 residues long. Germline V gives CDR1 LNHNV, CDR2 YYDKDF (reference sequence). Study observations and caveats: Pre-infection memory held some responding clones, suggesting pre-existing cross-reactive T cells responded. Balance between CD4 and CD8 was seen in clones contracting day 15 to 85, and a CD4+ lean was seen in later expanders.

The gene calls are TRBV15 and TRBJ2-3; D is ambiguous. The sample taken for sequencing was PBMCs or a T cell subset sorted from them (not recorded which). The clonotype originates from a man between 18 and 35 years old who had mild COVID-19 (a few samples of this study predate the infection). Cell type and time point are not known. The CDR3 spells CATRALPNPTDTQYF. The CDR3 region has the DNA TGTGCCACCCGAGCTCTCCCTAACCCCACAGATACGCAGTATTTT.